The 12 T cell receptor beta chains below come from one sample, sequenced in a study of cytomegalovirus exposure and HLA in healthy donors. The study ran its PCR with 60 Vbeta and 13 Jbeta primers. TCRdb keeps only in-frame clones here, not all; method: immunoSEQ multiplex PCR. The table lists about 190,000 clones, approximately 88% of them singletons. Sequenced sample: PBMCs. The receptors stem from a boy aged 2 to 10 in good health and CMV-seronegative.

V and J are TRBV18 and TRBJ1-5; D gene ambiguous. Germline assignment: CDR1 KGHSH and CDR2 LQKENI. The CDR3 contains 12 residues. Deletions cut 3 bases from V and 3 bases from J, with 3 bases between. The CDR3 loop reads CASSPLNQPQHF. The CDR3 nucleotides read TGTGCCAGCTCACCCCTCAATCAGCCCCAGCATTTT. The full variable domain, in which reference TRBV18 and TRBJ1-5 provide the parts outside the CDR3, is NAGVMQNPRHLVRRRGQEARLRCSPMKGHSHVYWYRQLPEEGLKFMVYLQKENIIDESGMPKERFSAEFPKEGPSILRIQQVVRGDSAAYFCASSPLNQPQHFGDGTRLSIL.

This clone showed up just a few times. CDR3 DNA: TGTGCCAGCACTCCCAGCGGTTACAATGAGCAGTTCTTC. It specifies CASTPSGYNEQFF. This chain links TRBV28 with TRBJ2-1; maybe TRBD2 (5 bases). The CDR3 sequence is 13 residues long. Germline CDR1 MDHEN, CDR2 SYDVKM. The ends were cut back, 7 bases at V and 4 bases at J, with 11 bases in the middle.

This clone was seen more than once but under ten times. The chain recombines TRBV6-1 with TRBJ1-3; 7 bases are a match to TRBD1. V shed 10 bases and J 4 bases; nucleotides not matched to a gene: 13. The CDR3 covers 15 residues. Germline V gene data show CDR1 as MNHNS and CDR2 as SASEGT. The CDR3 protein is CATTPGGAGGNTIYF. The CDR3 DNA reads as TGTGCCACGACCCCAGGGGGTGCGGGGGGAAACACCATATATTTT.

This clone has a single count. The chain recombines TRBV6-5 with TRBJ1-2, with a tentative D call TRBD1 (5 bases). CDR1 is MNHEY and CDR2 is SVGAGI in the germline V gene. The CDR3 length is 15 residues. V lost 0 bases, J lost 8 bases, and 16 bases lay in between. The CDR3 DNA reads TGTGCCAGCAGTTACTCGTTTTCCGGGGGAGGCGGCTACACCTTC. Translation gives CASSYSFSGGGGYTF.

This clone has only one observation. This chain uses TRBV5-6 with TRBJ1-2; TRBD1 aligns across 8 bases. V shed 0 bases, J shed 6 bases, and the junction held 7 bases outside the gene matches. This CDR3 region has 15 residues. CDR1 is SGHDT and CDR2 is YYEEEE in the germline V gene. The CDR3 nucleotides are TGTGCCAGCAGCTTGGCATCGACAGGGGTGGATGGCTACACCTTC. Translating gives CASSLASTGVDGYTF.

This chain uses TRBV10-3 with TRBJ2-1; D is possibly TRBD1 (6 bases). CDR3 length equals 12 residues. Germline values: CDR1 ENHRY, CDR2 SYGVKD. The germline V and J ends were trimmed by 8 bases and 4 bases, with 9 bases remaining between them. CDR3 loop: CAISRGYNEQFF. CDR3 nucleotides: TGTGCCATCTCGAGGGGGTACAATGAGCAGTTCTTC.

The V call is TRBV7-2, the J call TRBJ1-4; 9 bases are shared with TRBD1. Germline CDR1 is SGHTA and CDR2 is FQGNSA. The CDR3 covers 14 residues. Trimming took 8 bases from V and 6 from J; bases not matched to a gene: 7. The CDR3 sequence is CASSKDRGHEKLFF. The CDR3 bases are TGTGCCAGCTCAAAGGACAGGGGACATGAAAAACTGTTTTTT. The full variable domain, its missing parts supplied by reference TRBV7-2 and TRBJ1-4, is GAGVSQSPSNKVTEKGKDVELRCDPISGHTALYWYRQSLGQGLEFLIYFQGNSAPDKSGLPSDRFSAERTGGSVSTLTIQRTQQEDSAVYLCASSKDRGHEKLFFGSGTQLSVL.

This chain connects TRBV30 to TRBJ1-2, with D uncertain. CDR1 is GTSNPN and CDR2 is SVGIG in the germline V gene (reference sequence). The CDR3 is made up of 12 amino acids. The CDR3 loop reads CASNSGVYGYTF. The CDR3 DNA reads TGTGCATCGAATTCAGGCGTGTATGGCTACACCTTC.

Comments on this clone: One end of the junction fails to match germline, which may point to a read error. The genes are TRBV13 and TRBJ1-1; TRBD1 aligns across 8 bases. The CDR3 is 16 residues long. The germline V gene has CDR1 PRHDT and CDR2 FYEKMQ (reference sequence). CDR3 sequence (DNA): TGTGCCAGCAGCCTAGGGGGACAGGAAGAAAACACTGAAGCTTTCTTT. Amino acids: CASSLGGQEENTEAFF.

The J gene is TRBJ2-2, the V gene TRBV10-2; no clear D gene. CDR3 size: 13 residues. With 6 bases removed from V and 4 bases from J, the gap between germline ends came to 9 bases. Germline V gene data show CDR1 as WSHSY and CDR2 as SAAADI. CDR3 amino acids: CASSRSGTGELFF. CDR3 in DNA: TGCGCCAGCAGCCGTTCGGGCACCGGGGAGCTGTTTTTT.

The chain links TRBV6-5 to TRBJ2-3, with D perhaps matching TRBD2 (6 bases). Trimming shortened V by 3 bases and J by 5 bases, and 18 bases separated the two germline ends. The CDR3 loop spans 16 amino acids. Per germline, CDR1 MNHEY and CDR2 SVGAGI. CDR3 in DNA: TGTGCCAGCAGTTATCCCATCCGGGGACTCAAAGATACGCAGTATTTT. Its protein product is CASSYPIRGLKDTQYF.

The chain joins TRBV15 to TRBJ2-5, with a weak D call TRBD1 (5 bases). Trimming stripped 2 bases from V and 4 bases from J, with 11 bases between. The V gene's germline CDR1 is LNHNV and CDR2 YYDKDF (reference sequence). This CDR3 has 14 residues. In DNA, the CDR3 is TGTGCCACCAGCAGACAGGGATTAAGAGAGACCCAGTACTTC. It codes for CATSRQGLRETQYF.